The 27 T cell receptor beta chains below were found in one sample sequenced in a study of CD8 T cells in ankylosing spondylitis. TCRdb used MiXCR to reprocess the 5' RACE reads, holding one entry per CDR3 protein. The sample consists of some 30,000 distinct CDR3 sequences, 14% of them appearing once. Sequenced material: blood. The receptors come from a male donor with ankylosing spondylitis or in good health (not recorded which).

The rearrangement joins TRBV7-2 to TRBJ2-5, with D maybe TRBD2 (5 bases). This CDR3 region has 15 residues. Trimming removed 5 bases at V and 1 base at J, with 14 bases between. Germline values: CDR1 SGHTA, CDR2 FQGNSA. The CDR3 bases are TGTGCCAGCAGCCGTGGAGTCGGGGTCCAAGAGACCCAGTACTTC. It codes for CASSRGVGVQETQYF.

This chain joins TRBV5-1 and TRBJ1-4, with TRBD1 matching over 8 bases. Germline CDR1 and CDR2: SGHRS and YFSETQ. With 3 bases clipped from V and 2 bases from J, the junction kept 3 bases outside the gene matches. This CDR3 is 15 amino acids long. CDR3 DNA sequence: TGCGCCAGCAGCTCCACAGGGGGGACTAATGAAAAACTGTTTTTT. Its translation: CASSSTGGTNEKLFF. The entire variable domain, with the rest obtained from reference TRBV5-1 and TRBJ1-4, is as follows: KAGVTQTPRYLIKTRGQQVTLSCSPISGHRSVSWYQQTPGQGLQFLFEYFSETQRNKGNFPGRFSGRQFSNSRSEMNVSTLELGDSALYLCASSSTGGTNEKLFFGSGTQLSVL.

This clonotype was seen more than once but under ten times. The CDR3 DNA follows: TGTGCCAGCAGACTGACAGGGGGCGAAGAGACCCAGTACTTC. This sequence encodes CASRLTGGEETQYF. This sequence joins TRBV6-6 and TRBJ2-5, with 10 bases that match TRBD1. CDR1 is MNHNY and CDR2 is SVGAGI in the germline V gene (reference sequence). The ends lost 6 bases at V and 3 bases at J; junction bases unmatched: 4. The length of the CDR3 is 14 residues.

This clonotype was counted at least ten times. The chain has TRBV5-1 and TRBJ2-1; D is unresolved. CDR1 and CDR2 (germline): SGHRS, YFSETQ. There are 12 residues in the CDR3. V was clipped by 4 bases and J by 7 bases, with 9 bases between them. CDR3 sequence reads: CASSPSLNEQFF. For the CDR3, the DNA is TGCGCCAGCAGCCCATCTCTTAATGAGCAGTTCTTC.

The CDR3 coding sequence is TGTGCCAGCAGCCCCGGGTCGTCTTTGGATACGCAGTATTTT. This encodes CASSPGSSLDTQYF. The chain recombines TRBV7-6 with TRBJ2-3, with D uncertain. CDR1 is SGHVS and CDR2 is FNYEAQ in the germline V gene. Trimming took 5 bases from V and 6 from J, leaving 15 bases between them. This CDR3 has 14 residues. The full variable domain, in which reference TRBV7-6 and TRBJ2-3 provide the parts outside the CDR3, is GAGVSQSPRYKVTKRGQDVALRCDPISGHVSLYWYRQALGQGPEFLTYFNYEAQQDKSGLPNDRFSAERPEGSISTLTIQRTEQRDSAMYRCASSPGSSLDTQYFGPGTRLTVL.

This clonotype occurred many times. The chain uses TRBV4-3 and TRBJ2-2; tentatively, D is TRBD2 (7 bases). Germline V gives CDR1 LGHNA, CDR2 YSLEER. The V end was cut by 4 bases, the J end by 0 bases, with 15 bases between. The CDR3 consists of 17 residues. The CDR3 DNA follows: TGCGCCAGCAGCCCTAGGGGGGGGAGACCGAACACCGGGGAGCTGTTTTTT. This translates into CASSPRGGRPNTGELFF.

There are a few counts of this clonotype. The V gene is TRBV28, the J gene TRBJ2-2; D is ambiguous. V lost 6 bases and J 2 bases, leaving 7 bases between the germline ends. This CDR3 contains 13 residues. Germline loops: CDR1 MDHEN, CDR2 SYDVKM. This CDR3 reads CASSPRNTGELFF. The CDR3, as DNA: TGTGCCAGCAGCCCCAGAAACACCGGGGAGCTGTTTTTT.

This clonotype was counted a few times. This chain links TRBV6-4 with TRBJ1-1; 8 nucleotides align to TRBD1. V gave up 3 bases and J gave up 1 base; unmatched junction bases: 1. The germline CDR1 and CDR2 sequences are MRHNA and SNTAGT. The CDR3 sequence is 14 residues long. DNA of the CDR3: TGTGCCAGCAGTGAACAGGGGGAGAACACTGAAGCTTTCTTT. Protein: CASSEQGENTEAFF.

This clonotype has a handful of counts. The V call is TRBV12-3 or TRBV12-4, the J call TRBJ1-1; maybe TRBD1 (6 bases). The CDR3 has 13 amino acids. V was clipped by 2 bases and J by 5 bases, with 9 bases between them. This chain's CDR3 is CASSLRQATEAFF. Written as DNA, the CDR3 is TGTGCCAGCAGTTTACGACAGGCAACTGAAGCTTTCTTT.

The chain has TRBV4-3 and TRBJ2-7; 8 positions match TRBD1. Trimming took 2 bases from V and 7 from J; bases not matched to a gene: 7. This CDR3 has 14 amino acids. The V gene's germline CDR1 is LGHNA and CDR2 YSLEER. This CDR3 is CASSQSGTGEEQYF. The CDR3, as DNA: TGCGCCAGCAGCCAATCCGGGACAGGTGAAGAGCAGTACTTC.

This clonotype has a handful of counts. The V gene is TRBV4-2, the J gene TRBJ2-5; D not certain. Germline V gives CDR1 LGHNA, CDR2 YNFKEQ. CDR3 length equals 13 residues. Trimming cost V 1 base and J 5 bases, with 8 bases left between them. Written as DNA, the CDR3 is TGTGCCAGCAGCCAAGTCATCCGGGAGACCCAGTACTTC. Its translation: CASSQVIRETQYF.

This clonotype occurred once. This chain uses TRBV2 with TRBJ2-3; tentative D call: TRBD1 (5 bases). Trimming removed 6 bases from V and 6 bases from J, with 19 bases in between. Germline V gene data show CDR1 as SNHLY and CDR2 as FYNNEI. The CDR3 has 15 amino acids. CDR3: CASSGDSPHLDTQYF. Written as DNA, the CDR3 is TGTGCCAGCAGCGGAGACAGCCCCCACTTGGATACGCAGTATTTT.

There are a few counts of this clonotype. The CDR3 loop reads CSAHPVAGYNEQFF. The CDR3, as DNA: TGCAGTGCGCACCCGGTAGCGGGATACAATGAGCAGTTCTTC. V gene TRBV20-1 combines with J gene TRBJ2-1; TRBD2 agrees at 8 bases. With 6 bases clipped from V and 4 bases from J, the junction kept 8 bases outside the gene matches. CDR1 and CDR2 (germline): DFQATT, SNEGSKA (reference sequence). This CDR3 is built from 14 residues.

A few counts support this clonotype. The chain links TRBV5-1 to TRBJ2-1, with a tentative D call TRBD2 (5 bases). Germline CDR1 and CDR2: SGHRS and YFSETQ. V lost 0 bases and J lost 10, with 26 bases in between. There are 18 residues in the CDR3. The CDR3 region is CASSLALGVETRRREQFF. For the CDR3, the DNA is TGCGCCAGCAGCTTGGCATTAGGCGTCGAGACGCGGAGGAGGGAGCAGTTCTTC.

This clonotype was detected only a few times. This chain connects TRBV20-1 to TRBJ2-1; 9 bases fit TRBD2. This CDR3 region has 15 residues. CDR1 and CDR2 from the germline V gene are DFQATT and SNEGSKA (reference sequence). Losses at the gene ends were 8 bases for V and 7 bases for J; bases not matched to a gene: 15. The CDR3 DNA reads as TGCAGTTACCAATATAGCGGGAGTGGAGTAAATGAGCAGTTCTTC. The encoded protein is CSYQYSGSGVNEQFF.

This clonotype was counted only a few times. V gene TRBV4-1 combines with J gene TRBJ1-4; 8 bases line up with TRBD1. CDR1 and CDR2 (germline): MGHRA, YSYEKL. The CDR3 length is 15 residues. V lost 6 bases and J lost 0; bases outside the gene matches: 3. The DNA of the CDR3 is TGCGCCAGCAGGGACAGGGTTGCAACTAATGAAAAACTGTTTTTT. This translates into CASRDRVATNEKLFF.

The chain joins TRBV12-3 or TRBV12-4 to TRBJ2-5; D unresolved. The CDR3 sequence is 12 residues long. Trimming removed 7 bases at V and 1 base at J, with 7 bases between. This CDR3 reads CASKGRQETQYF. In DNA form, the CDR3 reads TGTGCCAGCAAGGGTCGCCAAGAGACCCAGTACTTC.

In this sample, this clonotype turned up many times. The rearrangement joins TRBV20-1 to TRBJ2-4, with TRBD1 matching 9 bases. CDR1 and CDR2 (germline): DFQATT, SNEGSKA (reference sequence). Trimming removed 6 bases from V and 2 bases from J; junction bases left unmatched: 8. This CDR3 spans 15 amino acids. The CDR3 sequence: CSAFTGGASKNIQYF. The CDR3 region has the DNA TGCAGTGCCTTTACAGGGGGCGCATCCAAAAACATTCAGTACTTC.

This clonotype was counted a few times. This rearrangement joins TRBV29-1 to TRBJ2-7; D uncertain. The V gene's germline CDR1 is SQVTM and CDR2 ANQGSEA. V was trimmed by 7 bases and J by 7 bases, leaving 14 bases between them. CDR3 length: 11 amino acids. This chain's CDR3 is CSAQSRWEQYF. The CDR3 DNA reads TGCAGCGCCCAAAGCCGATGGGAGCAGTACTTC.

Only a few counts were recorded for this clonotype. The chain combines TRBV7-2 with TRBJ1-1; a weak D match, TRBD1 (5 bases). The germline V gene has CDR1 SGHTA and CDR2 FQGNSA. Trimming took 2 bases from V and 9 from J, leaving 16 bases between them. The CDR3 loop spans 14 amino acids. The DNA of the CDR3 is TGTGCCAGCAGCTTATCCGGGGGAGGCGGTAAAGCTTTCTTT. Its translation is CASSLSGGGGKAFF. Complete variable domain (other parts from reference TRBV7-2 and TRBJ1-1): GAGVSQSPSNKVTEKGKDVELRCDPISGHTALYWYRQSLGQGLEFLIYFQGNSAPDKSGLPSDRFSAERTGGSVSTLTIQRTQQEDSAVYLCASSLSGGGGKAFFGQGTRLTVV.

This clonotype was observed a handful of times. The chain joins TRBV12-3 or TRBV12-4 to TRBJ2-1, with 7 nucleotides matching TRBD2. V was clipped by 0 bases and J by 8 bases; unmatched bases: 4. The CDR3 is 14 amino acids. CDR3 DNA sequence: TGTGCCAGCAGTTTAGCGCGGCGGGGGTATGAGCAGTTCTTC. Its protein product is CASSLARRGYEQFF.

The chain uses TRBV5-1 and TRBJ2-3; TRBD1 agrees at 9 bases. CDR3 size: 15 residues. The germline V gene has CDR1 SGHRS and CDR2 YFSETQ. Germline trimming cut 4 bases from V and 1 base from J; bases unmatched to any gene: 4. CDR3: CASSPGTGRTDTQYF. The CDR3 DNA follows: TGCGCCAGCAGCCCGGGGACAGGGCGCACAGATACGCAGTATTTT.

In its sample, this clonotype was seen a few times. V and J are TRBV12-3 or TRBV12-4 and TRBJ2-1; tentative D call: TRBD2 (5 bases). The CDR3 sequence is 15 residues long. Trimming pared 6 bases from V and 3 bases from J, leaving 15 bases between. For the CDR3, the DNA is TGTGCCAGCAGCAAGACCCTCCGGGGCTACAATGAGCAGTTCTTC. It specifies CASSKTLRGYNEQFF.

This clonotype was seen once. The chain recombines TRBV6-5 with TRBJ2-2, with TRBD2 identical over 15 bases. Germline trimming cut 5 bases from V and 3 bases from J; bases unmatched to any gene: 4. The CDR3 runs to 17 residues. Germline lookup yields CDR1 MNHEY and CDR2 SVGAGI. The CDR3 here is CASSGTSGGLDTGELFF. CDR3 nucleotides: TGTGCCAGCAGTGGGACTAGCGGGGGGCTGGACACCGGGGAGCTGTTTTTT.

This sequence joins TRBV20-1 and TRBJ2-5, with 8 bases fitting TRBD2. The CDR3 runs 15 residues. J lost 5 bases, V lost 0 bases, and 8 bases had no gene match. The V gene's germline CDR1 is DFQATT and CDR2 SNEGSKA (reference sequence). The DNA of the CDR3 is TGCAGTGCTAGAGATATTAGCGGGGTTGGGGAGACCCAGTACTTC. The encoded protein is CSARDISGVGETQYF.

This clonotype was detected a few times. The genes are TRBV7-9 and TRBJ2-4, with D possibly matching TRBD1 (6 bases). The V and J ends lost 3 bases and 15 bases respectively, with 12 bases between them. The CDR3 contains 11 residues. The germline V gene encodes CDR1 SEHNR and CDR2 FQNEAQ (reference sequence). Here the CDR3 DNA reads TGTGCCAGCAGCTTCACAGGGTTGTTGTACTTC. This sequence encodes CASSFTGLLYF.

This clonotype has a handful of counts. The rearrangement joins TRBV4-3 to TRBJ2-3; D gene unclear. The CDR3 runs to 13 residues. Germline CDR1 LGHNA, CDR2 YSLEER. Trimming cost V 4 bases and J 2 bases, with 7 bases left between them. CDR3 amino acids: CASSRSATDTQYF. The CDR3 nucleotides read TGCGCCAGCAGCCGTTCGGCCACAGATACGCAGTATTTT.